Presented here are 24 T cell receptor beta chains from one specimen sequenced in a study of PD-1 blockade in classical Hodgkin lymphoma. Profiling relied on immunoSEQ multiplex PCR, and the TCRdb table lists in-frame clones only, not all of them. The repertoire consists of about 40,000 clones, with about three quarters occurring once and the leading ten covering about a tenth. Every one of the patients relapsed after autologous stem cell transplantation (brentuximab vedotin exposure was variable). Source: peripheral blood mononuclear cells (PBMCs), taken at baseline. Every receptor here comes from a human donor with classical Hodgkin lymphoma.

This clone appeared a single time. V usage is TRBV18 and J usage is TRBJ2-7; 10 positions match TRBD2. V lost 1 base, J lost 3 bases, and 0 bases stayed unmatched. Germline V gives CDR1 KGHSH, CDR2 LQKENI. This CDR3 has 14 amino acids. CDR3 sequence reads: CASSPLAGGYEQYF. The CDR3 nucleotides read TGTGCCAGCTCACCACTAGCGGGAGGCTACGAGCAGTACTTC.

The CDR3 coding sequence is TGTGCCAGCAGTTTAGGGCTAGCGGGAGGAGGAGCCGGGGAGCTGTTTTTT. Translating it yields CASSLGLAGGGAGELFF. This chain links TRBV28 with TRBJ2-2; TRBD2 matches at 11 bases. This CDR3 has 17 amino acids. Germline lookup yields CDR1 MDHEN and CDR2 SYDVKM. The junction had 8 bases not matched to a gene; V was cut back by 2 bases and J by 6 bases.

This chain joins TRBV2 and TRBJ2-1, with TRBD2 matching 7 bases. Germline V gene sequence: CDR1 SNHLY, CDR2 FYNNEI. With 7 bases clipped from V and 6 bases from J, the junction kept 12 bases outside the gene matches. This CDR3 has 15 residues. The CDR3 nucleotides read TGTGCCAGCATAAGGGTGAAACTAGCGTTCAATGAGCAGTTCTTC. It is translated as CASIRVKLAFNEQFF.

V is TRBV4-3 and J is TRBJ2-3; 9 nucleotides align to TRBD2. Germline V gives CDR1 LGHNA, CDR2 YSLEER. Germline trimming cut 0 bases from V and 1 base from J; bases unmatched to any gene: 17. The CDR3 contains 21 residues. The CDR3 sequence: CASSQDPLMAGGPVGTDTQYF. The CDR3 DNA sequence: TGCGCCAGCAGCCAAGATCCTCTAATGGCGGGAGGGCCGGTAGGCACAGATACGCAGTATTTT.

This clone was found a few times. The chain has TRBV28 and TRBJ1-1; no clear D gene. Germline V gene data show CDR1 as MDHEN and CDR2 as SYDVKM. The CDR3 runs to 12 residues. V was trimmed by 3 bases and J by 8 bases, leaving 10 bases between them. The CDR3 DNA reads TGTGCCAGCAGTTTGACGTGGAGGGAAGCTTTCTTT. Protein sequence: CASSLTWREAFF.

This rearrangement joins TRBV6-1 to TRBJ2-7, with D unresolved. CDR1 and CDR2 from the germline V gene are MNHNS and SASEGT. The CDR3 runs to 13 residues. The V gene lost 7 bases and the J gene lost 3 bases, with 13 bases spanning the gap. CDR3 nucleotide sequence: TGTGCCAGCACTCGATGGGCTAGCTACGAGCAGTACTTC. This sequence encodes CASTRWASYEQYF.

This chain connects TRBV9 to TRBJ2-1; 10 bases fit TRBD2. The CDR3 totals 17 residues. With V trimmed by 0 bases and J by 0 bases, 3 bases remained unmatched. CDR1 and CDR2 (germline): SGDLS, YYNGEE. For the CDR3, the DNA is TGTGCCAGCAGCGTAGGGGCTAGCGGGAGCTCCTACAATGAGCAGTTCTTC. Its protein product is CASSVGASGSSYNEQFF.

The chain has TRBV29-1 and TRBJ2-3; TRBD2 agrees at 7 bases. With 7 bases clipped from V and 1 base from J, the junction kept 5 bases outside the gene matches. This CDR3 has 13 amino acids. CDR1 and CDR2 (germline): SQVTM, ANQGSEA. The CDR3 DNA is TGCAGCGCGACTAGCTTGGGCACAGATACGCAGTATTTT. This translates into CSATSLGTDTQYF.

V and J are TRBV28 and TRBJ2-5; 11 bases are shared with TRBD2. The junction had 3 bases not matched to a gene; V was cut back by 5 bases and J by 4 bases. The CDR3 has 14 residues. Germline CDR1 reads MDHEN; CDR2 reads SYDVKM. The chain's CDR3 is CASSQLAGAETQYF. DNA of the CDR3: TGTGCCAGCAGTCAACTAGCGGGAGCAGAGACCCAGTACTTC.

The chain has TRBV11-2 and TRBJ2-7; TRBD1 is a possible D gene (5 bases). The CDR3 sequence is 14 residues long. From germline, CDR1 is SGHAT and CDR2 FQNNGV. The V gene lost 5 bases and the J gene lost 1 base, with 12 bases spanning the gap. This chain's CDR3 is CASSPQGLSYEQYF. As DNA, the CDR3 is TGTGCCAGCAGCCCGCAGGGTCTGTCCTACGAGCAGTACTTC.

The chain uses TRBV10-3 and TRBJ1-6, with D tentatively TRBD1 (6 bases). V gave up 6 bases and J gave up 10 bases, with 16 bases separating them. The CDR3 is 14 residues long. The germline gives CDR1 ENHRY, CDR2 SYGVKD. CDR3 in amino acids: CAIRTQGGNSPLHF. CDR3 DNA sequence: TGTGCCATCAGAACACAGGGTGGGAACTCACCCCTCCACTTT.

V gene TRBV5-1 combines with J gene TRBJ2-1, with 9 bases aligning to TRBD2. CDR3 size: 15 residues. Germline loops: CDR1 SGHRS, CDR2 YFSETQ. J lost 2 bases, V lost 6 bases, and 6 bases had no gene match. Written as DNA, the CDR3 is TGCGCCAGCAAACCTAGCGGGGCGGCCTACAATGAGCAGTTCTTC. This codes for CASKPSGAAYNEQFF.

This sequence joins TRBV15 and TRBJ2-7; D gene uncertain. Trimming took off 6 bases at V and 0 bases at J, with 9 bases between the two ends. Germline CDR1 reads LNHNV; CDR2 reads YYDKDF (reference sequence). This CDR3 comprises 13 residues. The CDR3 region has the DNA TGTGCCACCAGTACACGGAACTCCTACGAGCAGTACTTC. It specifies CATSTRNSYEQYF.

The chain uses TRBV6-5 and TRBJ1-2; D ambiguous. Trimming removed 8 bases from V and 5 bases from J, with 15 bases in between. Per the germline V gene, CDR1 is MNHEY and CDR2 is SVGAGI. This CDR3 spans 13 amino acids. The CDR3 loop reads CASRGRSAYGYTF. CDR3 DNA sequence: TGTGCCAGCCGCGGGCGGTCGGCGTATGGCTACACCTTC.

V and J are TRBV6-5 and TRBJ1-2; D unclear. Germline V gene data show CDR1 as MNHEY and CDR2 as SVGAGI. CDR3 length: 12 residues. V was cut by 8 bases and J by 3 bases, with 10 bases left in between. In DNA, the CDR3 is TGTGCCAGCTCTCAGACCGACTATGGCTACACCTTC. This encodes CASSQTDYGYTF.

Sample share makes this clone medium-sized. The rearrangement joins TRBV11-2 to TRBJ2-7; 7 bases are a match to TRBD1. The CDR3 sequence is 14 residues long. The germline gives CDR1 SGHAT, CDR2 FQNNGV. V lost 6 bases to trimming and J lost 4 bases; unmatched junction nucleotides: 9. The CDR3 DNA is TGTGCCAGCAGAGGACAGGATGGAAGGTACGAGCAGTACTTC. The encoded protein is CASRGQDGRYEQYF.

The chain combines TRBV10-1 with TRBJ1-1; D is possibly TRBD1 (6 bases). With 3 bases removed from V and 10 bases from J, the gap between germline ends came to 12 bases. The CDR3 extends over 12 amino acids. Germline values: CDR1 WNHNN, CDR2 SYGVQD (reference sequence). CDR3 nucleotides: TGCGCCAGCAGTGAAAACAGGGAAGCAGCTTTCTTT. This codes for CASSENREAAFF.

Turning to this clone: The identical CDR3 is also encoded by other nucleotide sequences in the sample. The V call is TRBV9, the J call TRBJ2-3; D perhaps matches TRBD1 (5 bases). The ends were cut back, 2 bases at V and 1 base at J, with 8 bases in the middle. There are 14 residues in the CDR3. Per the germline V gene, CDR1 is SGDLS and CDR2 is YYNGEE. Here the CDR3 DNA reads TGTGCCAGCAGCGTTTCAGGGCGCACAGATACGCAGTATTTT. Translated, it gives CASSVSGRTDTQYF.

In its sample, this clone was seen a few times. The chain couples TRBV28 to TRBJ2-7; 12 nucleotides align to TRBD2. The CDR3 is 16 residues long. CDR1 and CDR2 (germline): MDHEN, SYDVKM. The trim removed 5 bases at V and 0 bases at J, leaving 5 bases unmatched. The CDR3 sequence is CASSPGLAGSSYEQYF. The CDR3 bases are TGTGCCAGCAGTCCAGGACTAGCGGGATCCTCCTACGAGCAGTACTTC.

The CDR3 coding sequence is TGTGCCAGCAGCAAGGGACTTAACACCGGGGAGCTGTTTTTT. It specifies CASSKGLNTGELFF. The chain is built from TRBV7-6 and TRBJ2-2, with D tentatively TRBD2 (6 bases). Germline lookup yields CDR1 SGHVS and CDR2 FNYEAQ. The CDR3 extends over 14 amino acids. V lost 5 bases, J lost 2 bases, and 9 bases lay in between. The full variable domain, rest sourced from reference TRBV7-6 and TRBJ2-2, is GAGVSQSPRYKVTKRGQDVALRCDPISGHVSLYWYRQALGQGPEFLTYFNYEAQQDKSGLPNDRFSAERPEGSISTLTIQRTEQRDSAMYRCASSKGLNTGELFFGEGSRLTVL.

The V gene is TRBV10-3, the J gene TRBJ1-3, with D hard to call. Trimming removed 0 bases from V and 4 bases from J, with 7 bases in between. This CDR3 comprises 14 residues. Germline V gene lookup returns CDR1 ENHRY and CDR2 SYGVKD. The DNA for the CDR3 is TGTGCCATCAGTGAGTCGGGATCAGGAAACACCATATATTTT. This translates into CAISESGSGNTIYF.

The J gene is TRBJ1-1, the V gene TRBV28, with D perhaps matching TRBD1 (5 bases). The CDR3 has 13 amino acids. CDR1 MDHEN and CDR2 SYDVKM come from the germline V gene. V lost 5 bases to trimming and J lost 5 bases, with 12 bases between them. The CDR3 here is CASSLLQGTEAFF. DNA for the CDR3: TGTGCCAGCAGTCTCCTCCAGGGAACTGAAGCTTTCTTT.

Only a few counts were recorded for this clone. V and J are TRBV7-6 and TRBJ1-5; no clear D. V lost 0 bases to trimming and J lost 5 bases, with 5 bases between them. Germline loops: CDR1 SGHVS, CDR2 FNYEAQ. This CDR3 contains 13 residues. In DNA form, the CDR3 reads TGTGCCAGCAGCTTAGCAAAAGATCAGCCCCAGCATTTT. It encodes CASSLAKDQPQHF.

The chain is built from TRBV27 and TRBJ2-3; D call uncertain. The ends were cut back, 4 bases at V and 10 bases at J, with 18 bases in the middle. The germline gives CDR1 MNHEY, CDR2 SMNVEV (reference sequence). The CDR3 covers 14 residues. The CDR3 DNA is TGTGCCAGCAGTTCCCCGGGCCACACCCGGCCGCAGTATTTT. Translating gives CASSSPGHTRPQYF.